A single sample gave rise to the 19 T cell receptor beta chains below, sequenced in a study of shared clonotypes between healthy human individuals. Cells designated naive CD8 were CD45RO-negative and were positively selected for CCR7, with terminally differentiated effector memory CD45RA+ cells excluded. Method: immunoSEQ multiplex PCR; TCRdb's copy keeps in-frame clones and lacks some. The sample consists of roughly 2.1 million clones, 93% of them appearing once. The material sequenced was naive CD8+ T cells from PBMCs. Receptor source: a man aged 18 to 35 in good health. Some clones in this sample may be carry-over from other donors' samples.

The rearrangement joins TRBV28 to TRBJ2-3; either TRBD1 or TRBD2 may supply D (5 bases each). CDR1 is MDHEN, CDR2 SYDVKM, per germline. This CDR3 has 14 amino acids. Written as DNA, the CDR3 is TGTGGCACGAGGGGTCACCCTAGCACAGATACGCAGTATTTT. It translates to CGTRGHPSTDTQYF.

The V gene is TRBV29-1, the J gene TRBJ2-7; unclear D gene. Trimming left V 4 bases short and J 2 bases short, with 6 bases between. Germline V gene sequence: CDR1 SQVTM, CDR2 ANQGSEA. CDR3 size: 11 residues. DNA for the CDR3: TGCAGCGTTGTACGGACCTACGAGCAGTACTTC. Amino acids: CSVVRTYEQYF.

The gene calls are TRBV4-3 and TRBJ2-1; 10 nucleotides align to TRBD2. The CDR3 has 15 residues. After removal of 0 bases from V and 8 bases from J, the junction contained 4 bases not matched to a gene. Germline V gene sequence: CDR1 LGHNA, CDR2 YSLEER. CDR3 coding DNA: TGCGCCAGCAGCCAAGATGGAGGACTAGCGGATGAGCAGTTCTTC. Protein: CASSQDGGLADEQFF.

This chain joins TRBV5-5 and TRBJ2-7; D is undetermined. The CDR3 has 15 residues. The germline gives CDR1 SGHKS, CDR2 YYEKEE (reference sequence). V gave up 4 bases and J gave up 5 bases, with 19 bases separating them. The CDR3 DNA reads TGTGCCAGCAGCCGGCAAGGTTGGACGTCCAACGAGCAGTACTTC. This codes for CASSRQGWTSNEQYF.

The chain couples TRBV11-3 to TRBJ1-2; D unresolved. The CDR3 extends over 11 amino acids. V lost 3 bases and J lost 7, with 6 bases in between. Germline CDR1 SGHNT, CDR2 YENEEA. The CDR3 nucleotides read TGTGCCAGCAGCTTTCACGCTGGCTACACCTTC. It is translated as CASSFHAGYTF.

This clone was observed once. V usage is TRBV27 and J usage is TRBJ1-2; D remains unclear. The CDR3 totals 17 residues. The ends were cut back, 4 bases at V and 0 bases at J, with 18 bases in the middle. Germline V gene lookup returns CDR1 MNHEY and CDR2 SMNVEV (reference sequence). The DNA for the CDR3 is TGTGCCAGCAGTTCTCAAGTACCTAGTGACGCTAACTATGGCTACACCTTC. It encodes CASSSQVPSDANYGYTF.

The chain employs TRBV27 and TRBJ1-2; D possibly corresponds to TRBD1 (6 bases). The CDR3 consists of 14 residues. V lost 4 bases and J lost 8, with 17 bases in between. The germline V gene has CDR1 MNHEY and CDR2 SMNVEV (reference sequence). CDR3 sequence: CASSSQNYRVGYTF. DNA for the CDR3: TGTGCCAGCAGTTCACAGAACTACAGGGTCGGCTACACCTTC.

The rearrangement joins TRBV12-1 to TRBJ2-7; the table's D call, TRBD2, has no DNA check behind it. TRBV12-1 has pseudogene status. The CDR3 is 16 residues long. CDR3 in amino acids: CASSAPGLAGVYEQYF. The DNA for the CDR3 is TGTGCCAGCAGCGCGCCAGGACTAGCGGGAGTCTACGAGCAGTACTTC.

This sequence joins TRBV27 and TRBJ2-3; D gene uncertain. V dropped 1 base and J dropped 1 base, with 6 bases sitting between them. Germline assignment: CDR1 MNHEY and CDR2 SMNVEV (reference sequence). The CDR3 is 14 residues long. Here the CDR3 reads CASSLWRRTDTQYF. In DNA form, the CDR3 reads TGTGCCAGCAGTTTATGGCGGCGCACAGATACGCAGTATTTT.

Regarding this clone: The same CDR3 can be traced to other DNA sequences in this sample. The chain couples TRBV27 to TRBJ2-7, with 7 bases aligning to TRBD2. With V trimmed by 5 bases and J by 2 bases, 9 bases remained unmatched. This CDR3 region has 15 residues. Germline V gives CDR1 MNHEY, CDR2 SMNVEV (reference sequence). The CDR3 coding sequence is TGTGCCAGCAGTCCGGGACTCCGGGGGGCCTACGAGCAGTACTTC. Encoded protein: CASSPGLRGAYEQYF.

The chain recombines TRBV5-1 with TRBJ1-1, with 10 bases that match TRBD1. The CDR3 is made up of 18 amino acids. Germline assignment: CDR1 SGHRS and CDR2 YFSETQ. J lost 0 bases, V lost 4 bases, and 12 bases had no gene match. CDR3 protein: CASSVATRTGGVNTEAFF. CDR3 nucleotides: TGCGCCAGCAGCGTGGCAACCCGGACAGGGGGGGTGAACACTGAAGCTTTCTTT.

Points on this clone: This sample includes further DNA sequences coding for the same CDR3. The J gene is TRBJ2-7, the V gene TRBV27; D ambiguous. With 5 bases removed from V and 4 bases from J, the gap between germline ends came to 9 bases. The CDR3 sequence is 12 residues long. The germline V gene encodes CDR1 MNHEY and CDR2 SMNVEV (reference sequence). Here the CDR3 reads CASSPGYYEQYF. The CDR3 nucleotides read TGTGCCAGCAGTCCAGGATATTACGAGCAGTACTTC.

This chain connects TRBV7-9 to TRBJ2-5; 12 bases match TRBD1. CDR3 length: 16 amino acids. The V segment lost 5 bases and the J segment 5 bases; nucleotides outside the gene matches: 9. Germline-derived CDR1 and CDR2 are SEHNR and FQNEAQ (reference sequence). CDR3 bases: TGTGCCAGCAGCAAATGGGACAGGGGGCGCGGGGAGACCCAGTACTTC. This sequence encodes CASSKWDRGRGETQYF. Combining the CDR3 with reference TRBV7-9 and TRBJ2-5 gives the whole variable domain DTGVSQNPRHKITKRGQNVTFRCDPISEHNRLYWYRQTLGQGPEFLTYFQNEAQLEKSRLLSDRFSAERPKGSFSTLEIQRTEQGDSAMYLCASSKWDRGRGETQYFGPGTRLLVL.

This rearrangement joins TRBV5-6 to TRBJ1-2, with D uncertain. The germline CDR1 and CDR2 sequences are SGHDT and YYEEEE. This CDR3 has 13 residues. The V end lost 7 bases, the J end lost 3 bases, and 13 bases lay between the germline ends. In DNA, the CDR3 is TGTGCCAGCTACATAACGGGCCACTATGGCTACACCTTC. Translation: CASYITGHYGYTF.

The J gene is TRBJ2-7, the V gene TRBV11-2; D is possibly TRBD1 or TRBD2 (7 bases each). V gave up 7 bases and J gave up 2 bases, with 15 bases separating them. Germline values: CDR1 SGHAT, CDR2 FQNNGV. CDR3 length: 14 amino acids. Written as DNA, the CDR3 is TGTGCCAGCAACAGGGGAGGGAGTCCCTACGAGCAGTACTTC. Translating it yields CASNRGGSPYEQYF. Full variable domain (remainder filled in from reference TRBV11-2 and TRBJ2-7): EAGVAQSPRYKIIEKRQSVAFWCNPISGHATLYWYQQILGQGPKLLIQFQNNGVVDDSQLPKDRFSAERLKGVDSTLKIQPAKLEDSAVYLCASNRGGSPYEQYFGPGTRLTVT.

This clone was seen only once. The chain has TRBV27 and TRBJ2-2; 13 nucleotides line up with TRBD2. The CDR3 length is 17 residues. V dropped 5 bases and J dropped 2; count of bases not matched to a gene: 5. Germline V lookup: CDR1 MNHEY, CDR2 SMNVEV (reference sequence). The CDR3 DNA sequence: TGTGCCAGCAGTCCCCGGACTAGCGGGGGAAACACCGGGGAGCTGTTTTTT. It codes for CASSPRTSGGNTGELFF.

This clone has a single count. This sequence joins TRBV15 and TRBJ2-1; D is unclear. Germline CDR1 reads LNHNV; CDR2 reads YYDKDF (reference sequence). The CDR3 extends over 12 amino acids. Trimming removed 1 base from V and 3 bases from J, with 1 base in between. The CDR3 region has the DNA TGTGCCACCAGCAGAGTCTACAATGAGCAGTTCTTC. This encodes CATSRVYNEQFF.

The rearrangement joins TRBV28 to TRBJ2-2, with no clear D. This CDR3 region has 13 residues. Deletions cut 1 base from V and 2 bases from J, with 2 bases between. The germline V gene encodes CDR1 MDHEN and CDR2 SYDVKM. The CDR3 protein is CASSLFNTGELFF. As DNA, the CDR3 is TGTGCCAGCAGTTTATTCAACACCGGGGAGCTGTTTTTT.

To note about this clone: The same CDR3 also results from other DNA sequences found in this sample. The DNA for the CDR3 is TGTGCCAGCAGCGTAGGTGGGGAAAACTACGAGCAGTACTTC. Protein product: CASSVGGENYEQYF. This chain joins TRBV9 and TRBJ2-7, with unresolved D. V lost 0 bases to trimming and J lost 3 bases, with 10 bases between them. Germline assignment: CDR1 SGDLS and CDR2 YYNGEE. The CDR3 runs 14 residues.